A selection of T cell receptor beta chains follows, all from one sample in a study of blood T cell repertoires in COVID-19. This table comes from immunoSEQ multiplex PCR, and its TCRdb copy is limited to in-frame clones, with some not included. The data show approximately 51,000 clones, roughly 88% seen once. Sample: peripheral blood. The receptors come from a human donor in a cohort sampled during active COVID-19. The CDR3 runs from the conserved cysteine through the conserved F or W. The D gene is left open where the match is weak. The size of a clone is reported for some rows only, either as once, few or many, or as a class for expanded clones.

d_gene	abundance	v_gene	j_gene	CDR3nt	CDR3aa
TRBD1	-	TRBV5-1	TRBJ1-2	TGCGCCAGCAGCCCCGGGACAGGGGGCTATGGCTACACCTTC	CASSPGTGGYGYTF
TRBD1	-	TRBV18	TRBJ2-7	TGTGCCAGCTCAGACAGGGGTGGCTACGAGCAGTACTTC	CASSDRGGYEQYF
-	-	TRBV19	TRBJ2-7	TGTGCCAGTAGTATGGGCGGTGTCGGGCGGGTCCCCTACGAGCAGTACTTC	CASSMGGVGRVPYEQYF
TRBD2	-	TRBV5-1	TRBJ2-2	TGCGCCAGCAGCTTGGGGGTAGCGGGGTCGAGCGGGGAGCTGTTTTTT	CASSLGVAGSSGELFF
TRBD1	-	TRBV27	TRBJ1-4	TGTGCCAGCAGTAACCGGGACAGGGGCACTAATGAAAAACTGTTTTTT	CASSNRDRGTNEKLFF
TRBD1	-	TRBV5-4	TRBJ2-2	TGTGCCAGCAGCCGGACAGGGGTCACCGGGGAGCTGTTTTTT	CASSRTGVTGELFF
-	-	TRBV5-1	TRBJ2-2	TGCGCCAGCAGCACGGGTCGGCAGTGGACCGGGGAGCTGTTTTTT	CASSTGRQWTGELFF
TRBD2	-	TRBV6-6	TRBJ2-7	TGTGCCAGCAAACCGACTAGCGGGAGTTACGAGCAGTACTTC	CASKPTSGSYEQYF
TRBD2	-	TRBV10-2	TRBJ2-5	TGCGCCAGCAGTGGTCTAGCGGGGGGGCCCGGGACCCAGTACTTC	CASSGLAGGPGTQYF
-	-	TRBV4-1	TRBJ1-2	TGCGCCAGCAGCCAAGATCGTCTAGGGGAAGCTAACTATGGCTACACCTTC	CASSQDRLGEANYGYTF
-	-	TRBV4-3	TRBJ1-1	TGCGCCAGCAGCCAAGGTGGGGGGATGAACACTGAAGCTTTCTTT	CASSQGGGMNTEAFF
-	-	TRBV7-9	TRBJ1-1	TGTGCCAGCAGCCGGACAGCCATGAACACTGAAGCTTTCTTT	CASSRTAMNTEAFF
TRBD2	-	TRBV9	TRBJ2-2	TGTGCCAGCAGCGTAGTCGCGGCTAGCGGGAGTAGGACCGGGGAGCTGTTTTTT	CASSVVAASGSRTGELFF
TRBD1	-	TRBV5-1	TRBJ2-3	TGCGCCAGCAGCAAGGGACAGCTCACAGATACGCAGTATTTT	CASSKGQLTDTQYF
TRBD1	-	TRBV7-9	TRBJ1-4	TGTGCCAGCAGAACCGGACAGGCAACTAATGAAAAACTGTTTTTT	CASRTGQATNEKLFF
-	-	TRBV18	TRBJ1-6	TGTGCCAGCTCACCATCGGCAGGTCGAAATTCACCCCTCCACTTT	CASSPSAGRNSPLHF
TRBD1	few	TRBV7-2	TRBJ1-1	TGTGCCAGCAGACCGGGCGGACAGGGGAACACTGAAGCTTTCTTT	CASRPGGQGNTEAFF
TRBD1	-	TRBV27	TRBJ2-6	TGTGCCAGCAGTCCGGGCACAGGGGTTGCAGGGGCCAACGTCCTGACTTTC	CASSPGTGVAGANVLTF
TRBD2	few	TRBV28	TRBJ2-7	TGTGCCAGCATTAGGACTAGCGGAACATACGAGCAGTACTTC	CASIRTSGTYEQYF
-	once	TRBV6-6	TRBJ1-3	TGTGCCAGCAGACCCCGGGACATTGGGTCCGGAAACACCATATATTTT	CASRPRDIGSGNTIYF
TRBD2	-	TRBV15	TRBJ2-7	TGTGCCACCAGCAGAGAGCGGACTAGCGGTTCCTACGAGCAGTACTTC	CATSRERTSGSYEQYF
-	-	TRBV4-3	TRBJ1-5	TGCGCCAGCAGCCAAGAGGAGGGGCGAAATCAGCATTTT	CASSQEEGRNQHF
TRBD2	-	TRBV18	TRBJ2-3	TGTGCCAGCTCACCACTTAGCGGGACCCCAGATACGCAGTATTTT	CASSPLSGTPDTQYF